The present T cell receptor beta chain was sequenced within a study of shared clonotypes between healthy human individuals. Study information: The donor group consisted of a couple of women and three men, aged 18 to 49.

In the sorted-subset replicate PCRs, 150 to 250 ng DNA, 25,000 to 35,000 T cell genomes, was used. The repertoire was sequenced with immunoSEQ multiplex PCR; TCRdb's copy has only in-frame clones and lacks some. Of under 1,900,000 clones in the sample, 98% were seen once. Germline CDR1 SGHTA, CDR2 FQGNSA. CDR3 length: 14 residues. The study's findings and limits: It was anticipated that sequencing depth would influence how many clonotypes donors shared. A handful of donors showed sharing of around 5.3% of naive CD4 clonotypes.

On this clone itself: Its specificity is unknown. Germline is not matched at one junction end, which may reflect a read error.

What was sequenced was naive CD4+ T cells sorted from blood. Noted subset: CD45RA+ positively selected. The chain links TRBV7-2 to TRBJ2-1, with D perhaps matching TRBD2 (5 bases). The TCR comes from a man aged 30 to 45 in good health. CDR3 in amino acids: CASSTYGGYNEQFF. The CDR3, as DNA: TGTGCCAGCAGCACTTATGGAGGTTACAATGAACAGTTCTTC.